Shown below are 29 T cell receptor beta chains from a single sample sequenced in a study of molecular identifiers for immune sequencing clone quantification. One entry per CDR3 protein, called by TCRdb with MiXCR from the PCR reads. Among 600,000 to 650,000 distinct CDR3 sequences listed, just under 20% were seen once. The sequenced sample consisted of naive CD8+ T cells from blood, with Jurkat cell RNA spiked in. Subset reported: FACS-sorted CD8+CD4-CCR7+CD45RA+ naive T cells. These receptors all stem from a human donor in good health. Some libraries in this study had Jurkat cell RNA spiked in.

Of note for this clonotype: This could be a read error, since a much larger clone is one nucleotide away. The conserved phenylalanine or tryptophan normally closing the CDR3 is absent here, so this likely arose from a read error. The rearrangement joins TRBV27 to TRBJ2-7, with TRBD1 identical over 7 bases. J gave up 2 bases and V 6 bases, and 10 bases lay outside the gene matches. The germline CDR1 and CDR2 sequences are MNHEY and SMNVEV (reference sequence). The CDR3 is made up of 15 amino acids. The CDR3 bases are TGTGCCAGCAGCCCCATCGACAGGGCCCCCTACGAGCAGTACCTC. Protein: CASSPIDRAPYEQYL.

This clonotype was observed a handful of times. The V call is TRBV11-2, the J call TRBJ2-1; D gene ambiguous. The V gene lost 5 bases and the J gene lost 14 bases, with 7 bases spanning the gap. The CDR3 sequence is 9 residues long. Germline lookup yields CDR1 SGHAT and CDR2 FQNNGV. The CDR3 sequence is CASSPPKFF. CDR3 DNA sequence: TGTGCCAGCAGCCCCCCTAAGTTCTTC.

To note about this clonotype: This may be a read error, as it is one base from a much larger clone. V and J are TRBV4-1 and TRBJ1-5; D is unresolved. Trimming stripped 8 bases from V and 0 bases from J, with 14 bases between. The CDR3 covers 15 residues. From germline, CDR1 is MGHRA and CDR2 YSYEKL. CDR3 nucleotides: TGCGCCAGCGGCCCCCAGGTTAATAGCAATCAGCCCCAGCATTTT. Protein sequence: CASGPQVNSNQPQHF.

Concerning this clonotype: A much larger clone sits a single nucleotide away, making a read error possible. The chain employs TRBV9 and TRBJ1-5; no reliable D call. CDR3 length equals 15 residues. The germline V and J ends were trimmed by 2 bases and 3 bases, with 12 bases remaining between them. The germline V gene encodes CDR1 SGDLS and CDR2 YYNGEE. The CDR3 nucleotides are TGTGCCAGCAGCGTTGTTGGAGATAACAATCAGCCCCAGCATTTT. It codes for CASSVVGDNNQPQHF. Supplemented by reference TRBV9 and TRBJ1-5, the full variable domain reads DSGVTQTPKHLITATGQRVTLRCSPRSGDLSVYWYQQSLDQGLQFLIQYYNGEERAKGNILERFSAQQFPDLHSELNLSSLELGDSALYFCASSVVGDNNQPQHFGDGTRLSIL.

For this clonotype: One end of the junction fails to match germline, which may point to a read error. This chain uses TRBV20-1 with TRBJ2-3, with a possible D match to TRBD2 (8 bases). CDR3 length equals 15 residues. The germline V gene has CDR1 DFQATT and CDR2 SNEGSKA (reference sequence). CDR3 DNA: TGCAGTGCTAGAGATCGGGGGGGCGGGACAGATACACAGTATTTT. Residues: CSARDRGGGTDTQYF.

A note on this clonotype: A much larger clone lies a single base off, so this may be a read error. The chain's CDR3 is CACSSGTSISGELFF. The DNA of the CDR3 is TGTGCCTGCAGCTCCGGGACTAGCATCAGCGGGGAGCTGTTTTTT. The chain is built from TRBV5-6 and TRBJ2-2; 9 positions match TRBD2. The CDR3 length is 15 residues. CDR1 SGHDT and CDR2 YYEEEE come from the germline V gene.

Comment on this clonotype: With a much larger clone just one base away, this may be a read error. The chain combines TRBV27 with TRBJ2-1; no clear D gene. This CDR3 is 17 amino acids long. Germline V gene lookup returns CDR1 MNHEY and CDR2 SMNVEV (reference sequence). The CDR3 region is CASSSFSGPQSYDEQFF. In nucleotides, the CDR3 is TGTGCCAGCAGTTCCTTTTCGGGTCCTCAATCCTACGATGAGCAGTTCTTC.

This clonotype has ten or more counts. This rearrangement joins TRBV28 to TRBJ2-7; D uncertain. This CDR3 comprises 13 residues. From germline, CDR1 is MDHEN and CDR2 SYDVKM. V gave up 1 base and J gave up 6 bases, with 10 bases separating them. The CDR3 DNA is TGTGCCAGCAGTTTATTGCACGGATCCGAGCAGTACTTC. Its translation: CASSLLHGSEQYF. Using reference TRBV28 and TRBJ2-7 for the parts outside the CDR3, the full variable domain is DVKVTQSSRYLVKRTGEKVFLECVQDMDHENMFWYRQDPGLGLRLIYFSYDVKMKEKGDIPEGYSVSREKKERFSLILESASTNQTSMYLCASSLLHGSEQYFGPGTRLTVT.

This clonotype was counted at least ten times. The chain is built from TRBV29-1 and TRBJ1-5; no definite D call. The CDR3 is 14 amino acids. V was shortened by 7 bases and J by 4 bases, with 17 bases between the two germline ends. The germline V gene has CDR1 SQVTM and CDR2 ANQGSEA. The CDR3 spells CSASGEAFNQPQHF. CDR3 coding DNA: TGCAGCGCCTCCGGAGAGGCCTTTAATCAGCCCCAGCATTTT.

As concerns this clonotype: Being one base from a much bigger clone, this may be a read error. The rearrangement joins TRBV10-3 to TRBJ1-5; D remains unclear. Germline V gives CDR1 ENHRY, CDR2 SYGVKD. V shed 0 bases and J shed 4 bases, with 10 bases lying between them. The CDR3 spans 15 residues. The DNA for the CDR3 is TGTGCCATCAGTGAGTCGGAGGGAATAAATCAGCCCCAGCATTTT. It translates to CAISESEGINQPQHF.

Ten or more counts support this clonotype. Here the CDR3 reads CASSGRTSSYEQYF. CDR3 bases: TGTGCCAGCTCGGGGAGGACGAGCTCCTACGAGCAGTACTTC. V usage is TRBV28 and J usage is TRBJ2-7; TRBD2 is a possible D gene (6 bases). V was pared by 8 bases and J by 0 bases, with 14 bases between. The CDR3 sequence is 14 residues long. The germline CDR1 and CDR2 sequences are MDHEN and SYDVKM.

Points on this clonotype: This may arise from a read error, as a much more abundant clone is one base away. This chain joins TRBV2 and TRBJ2-3, with D possibly matching TRBD1 (5 bases). V was shortened by 4 bases and J by 4 bases, with 18 bases between the two germline ends. CDR1 is SNHLY and CDR2 is FYNNEI in the germline V gene. The CDR3 length is 16 residues. CDR3 in amino acids: CASSGAQVGRADTQYF. DNA for the CDR3: TGTGCCAGCAGTGGAGCACAGGTGGGGCGCGCAGATACGCAGTATTTT.

This sequence joins TRBV9 and TRBJ2-3, with D tentatively TRBD2 (6 bases). Trimming removed 0 bases from V and 0 bases from J, with 11 bases in between. The length of the CDR3 is 16 residues. CDR1 and CDR2 from the germline V gene are SGDLS and YYNGEE. The CDR3 reads CASSVAAGTSTDTQYF. For the CDR3, the DNA is TGTGCCAGCAGCGTAGCTGCGGGAACTAGCACAGATACGCAGTATTTT. The whole variable domain, filled in from reference TRBV9 and TRBJ2-3, reads DSGVTQTPKHLITATGQRVTLRCSPRSGDLSVYWYQQSLDQGLQFLIQYYNGEERAKGNILERFSAQQFPDLHSELNLSSLELGDSALYFCASSVAAGTSTDTQYFGPGTRLTVL.

A word on this clonotype: A much larger clone lies one base from this, so it may be a read error. The chain links TRBV21-1 to TRBJ2-1; the tabulated D call, TRBD1, remains unverified against the DNA. TRBV21-1 is annotated as a pseudogene. The CDR3 is made up of 19 amino acids. The CDR3 DNA sequence: TGTGCCAGCAGCAGCTCCCGGTGGACAGTGGGCAGCCCCTACAATGAGCAGTTCTTC. This encodes CASSSSRWTVGSPYNEQFF.

This clonotype was seen more than once but under ten times. The genes are TRBV27 and TRBJ2-2; tentatively, D is TRBD1 or TRBD2 (5 bases each). The CDR3 loop spans 16 amino acids. Germline V gives CDR1 MNHEY, CDR2 SMNVEV (reference sequence). V lost 1 base to trimming and J lost 4 bases, with 13 bases between them. The CDR3 here is CASSLLGGHLTGELFF. The CDR3 region has the DNA TGTGCCAGCAGTTTATTAGGAGGACACCTCACCGGGGAGCTGTTTTTT.

This clonotype was recorded many times. The chain combines TRBV4-3 with TRBJ2-1; no clear D gene. The germline V gene encodes CDR1 LGHNA and CDR2 YSLEER. The CDR3 is made up of 14 amino acids. The V gene lost 0 bases and the J gene lost 6 bases, with 9 bases spanning the gap. In nucleotides, the CDR3 is TGCGCCAGCAGCCAAGAGGTCTCGGCCAATGAGCAGTTCTTC. Its protein is CASSQEVSANEQFF.

Only a few counts were recorded for this clonotype. The chain has TRBV19 and TRBJ1-5, with 7 positions matching TRBD1. The CDR3 is 14 amino acids. The V gene's germline CDR1 is LNHDA and CDR2 SQIVND (reference sequence). Trimming took 10 bases from V and 0 from J; bases not matched to a gene: 6. CDR3 in amino acids: CAIPGGLSNQPQHF. CDR3 DNA: TGTGCCATCCCAGGGGGACTTAGCAATCAGCCCCAGCATTTT.

This clonotype was counted at least ten times. The chain is built from TRBV30 and TRBJ2-3; 7 positions match TRBD2. CDR3 size: 14 residues. Germline CDR1 is GTSNPN and CDR2 is SVGIG (reference sequence). The J segment lost 7 bases and the V segment lost 0 bases, leaving 7 bases of the junction unmatched. CDR3: CAWSVSSGEYTQYF. The CDR3 nucleotides are TGTGCCTGGAGTGTATCCAGCGGGGAGTATACGCAGTATTTT.

This clonotype has more than one count but fewer than ten. The chain is built from TRBV25-1 and TRBJ2-1; 10 bases match TRBD2. Germline lookup yields CDR1 MGHDK and CDR2 SYGVNS. The CDR3 is 16 amino acids. V gave up 4 bases and J gave up 0 bases; unmatched junction bases: 3. CDR3 DNA: TGTGCCAGCAGTGCACTAGCGGGGAGCTCCTACAATGAGCAGTTCTTC. Its translation is CASSALAGSSYNEQFF.

Details on this clonotype: A much larger clone is a single base away; this may be a read error. This rearrangement joins TRBV20-1 to TRBJ1-1; the match to TRBD1 covers 12 bases. The CDR3 loop spans 16 amino acids. Germline V gene data show CDR1 as DFQATT and CDR2 as SNEGSKA (reference sequence). This CDR3 reads CGARPGQGAGNTEAFF. CDR3 DNA: TGCGGTGCTAGACCGGGACAGGGGGCTGGGAACACTGAAGCTTTCTTT.

The rearrangement links TRBV13 to TRBJ2-5; a possible D gene is TRBD2 (6 bases). CDR1 PRHDT and CDR2 FYEKMQ come from the germline V gene (reference sequence). Trimming left V 3 bases short and J 2 bases short, with 13 bases between. There are 15 residues in the CDR3. The CDR3: CASSFPSGGQETQYF. The CDR3 DNA sequence: TGTGCCAGCAGCTTTCCCAGCGGAGGGCAAGAGACCCAGTACTTC.

There are many counts of this clonotype. The J gene is TRBJ2-6, the V gene TRBV6-2 or TRBV6-3; 8 bases map to TRBD1. The junction had 8 bases not matched to a gene; V was cut back by 10 bases and J by 3 bases. CDR1 is MNHEY and CDR2 is SVGEGT in the germline V gene. This CDR3 has 15 amino acids. The CDR3 region has the DNA TGTGCCACACGACAGGGGACAGGTGGGGCCAACGTCCTGACTTTC. Translation: CATRQGTGGANVLTF.

This clonotype has more than one count but fewer than ten. The chain recombines TRBV6-6 with TRBJ2-7, with D possibly TRBD1 on 6 matching bases. The germline gives CDR1 MNHNY, CDR2 SVGAGI (reference sequence). V lost 5 bases and J 4 bases, leaving 24 bases between the germline ends. This CDR3 comprises 17 residues. The CDR3 sequence is CASSRTGTPQASYEQYF. The CDR3, as DNA: TGTGCCAGCAGTCGAACCGGGACACCCCAAGCGTCATACGAGCAGTACTTC.

This clonotype was picked up a small number of times. This may come from a read error, since a much larger clone is one base off. The V and J genes are TRBV7-8 and TRBJ2-1; D gene uncertain. CDR3 length: 13 residues. Germline CDR1 reads SGHVS; CDR2 reads FQNEAQ. The CDR3 sequence is CASSLVGNDEQLF. DNA of the CDR3: TGTGCCAGCAGCTTAGTCGGCAACGATGAGCAGCTCTTC.

To note about this clonotype: A much larger clone differs from this one at a single base, so this may be a read error. The chain links TRBV7-9 to TRBJ2-2, with 10 bases that match TRBD1. Germline CDR1 SEHNR, CDR2 FQNEAQ (reference sequence). The length of the CDR3 is 18 residues. CDR3 DNA: TGTGCCAGCAGCTCCACCCGGACAGGGGGTGGGGACACCGGGGGGCTGTTTTTT. Translated, it gives CASSSTRTGGGDTGGLFF. The variable domain in full, completed from reference TRBV7-9 and TRBJ2-2, reads DTGVSQNPRHKITKRGQNVTFRCDPISEHNRLYWYRQTLGQGPEFLTYFQNEAQLEKSRLLSDRFSAERPKGSFSTLEIQRTEQGDSAMYLCASSSTRTGGGDTGGLFFGEGSRLTVL.

The rearrangement joins TRBV12-3 or TRBV12-4 to TRBJ2-7; D is unclear. V lost 0 bases to trimming and J lost 5 bases, with 5 bases between them. This CDR3 has 12 amino acids. Written as DNA, the CDR3 is TGTGCCAGCAGTTTAGCTCGGAACGAGCAGTACTTC. This sequence encodes CASSLARNEQYF.

This clonotype showed up many times. V gene TRBV2 combines with J gene TRBJ2-1, with TRBD2 matching over 14 bases. This CDR3 has 16 amino acids. With V trimmed by 5 bases and J by 8 bases, 8 bases remained unmatched. CDR1 and CDR2 (germline): SNHLY, FYNNEI. This chain's CDR3 is CASSSGTSGSSDEQFF. The CDR3 bases are TGTGCCAGCAGTTCAGGGACTAGCGGGAGTAGCGATGAGCAGTTCTTC.

Only one count was recorded for this clonotype. This could be a read error, since a much larger clone is one nucleotide away. This chain uses TRBV3-1 with TRBJ2-7, with a possible D match to TRBD2 (6 bases). Germline V CDR1 and CDR2: LGHDT, YNNKEL (reference sequence). Trimming stripped 8 bases from V and 6 bases from J, with 14 bases between. The CDR3 extends over 12 amino acids. CDR3 in amino acids: CASREQGREQYF. The CDR3 DNA follows: TGTGCCAGCCGGGAGCAGGGTCGCGAGCAGTACTTC.

As to this clonotype: With a much larger clone just one base away, this may be a read error. The chain couples TRBV3-1 to TRBJ1-1; D perhaps matches TRBD1 (6 bases). The CDR3 extends over 16 amino acids. The ends were cut back, 4 bases at V and 5 bases at J, with 20 bases in the middle. Germline-derived CDR1 and CDR2 are LGHDT and YNNKEL (reference sequence). Here the CDR3 reads CASSPYLQGGGTEAFF. The CDR3 DNA follows: TGTGCCAGCAGCCCGTACTTACAGGGAGGGGGGACTGAAGCTTTCTTT.